This T cell receptor (beta chain) was obtained from a study of PD-1 blockade in mismatch repair-deficient tumors. Study summary: Patients had approximately 11 mismatch repair-deficient cancer types, all previously treated and progressing.

Germline V gene data show CDR1 as MNHEY and CDR2 as SMNVEV (reference sequence). The CDR3 loop spans 18 amino acids. V shed 3 bases and J 1 base; nucleotides not matched to a gene: 12. The data were produced by immunoSEQ multiplex PCR, yet TCRdb's version contains in-frame clones alone and is incomplete. The sample records roughly 32,000 clones, 80% being singletons. Sample: PBMCs, taken 6 weeks after starting pembrolizumab. The clonotype originates from an adult with mismatch repair-deficient cancer. The chain recombines TRBV27 with TRBJ1-2; 9 bases line up with TRBD1. As DNA, the CDR3 is TGTGCCAGCAGTTTTACCCCCCCCGGGACAGGGTTTAACTATGGCTACACCTTC. Residues: CASSFTPPGTGFNYGYTF.